The 20 T cell receptor beta chains below come from one sample, sequenced in a study of blood T cells in healthy people across ages (dated by TCRdb to the mid-2010s). The library was obtained by 5' RACE. Reads for this sample came from an Illumina HiSeq 2500. The second PCR ran for about 7 to 11 cycles and used a J-beta primer mix along with a sample-barcoded 5' primer. TCRdb redid the processing of the public reads, applying fastp at Q25 and MiXCR, and retained in-frame beta chains. Rows are unified per CDR3 protein, each entry keeping the most common DNA and genes. Across this sample there are hundreds of thousands of distinct CDR3 sequences, with approximately 49% seen only once. Roughly 31% of the sample lies in the top ten. Material for sequencing was blood. Every receptor here comes from a woman in her fifties or sixties in good health.

The chain joins TRBV20-1 to TRBJ2-1; TRBD2 matches 7 bases. After removal of 6 bases from V and 3 bases from J, the junction contained 8 bases not matched to a gene. CDR1 and CDR2 from the germline V gene are DFQATT and SNEGSKA (reference sequence). The CDR3 length is 14 residues. This chain's CDR3 is CSAAGPGFYNEQFF. CDR3 sequence (DNA): TGCAGTGCAGCGGGACCCGGCTTCTACAATGAGCAGTTCTTC.

The chain uses TRBV28 and TRBJ1-2; no clear D. V was cut by 8 bases and J by 8 bases, with 18 bases left in between. This CDR3 has 13 residues. CDR1 and CDR2 from the germline V gene are MDHEN and SYDVKM. The CDR3 sequence: CASSLTGSGGYTF. The CDR3 DNA is TGTGCCAGCTCCCTGACGGGTTCCGGGGGCTACACCTTC.

The chain combines TRBV7-2 with TRBJ2-1; 7 nucleotides agree with TRBD2. CDR3 length: 13 amino acids. The V segment lost 3 bases and the J segment 9 bases; nucleotides outside the gene matches: 5. The germline V gene encodes CDR1 SGHTA and CDR2 FQGNSA. The CDR3 DNA is TGTGCCAGCAGCTTGCAACGGGAGGTTGAGCAGTTCTTC. It specifies CASSLQREVEQFF.

J is TRBJ1-4 and V is TRBV30; tentatively, D is TRBD1 (5 bases). The CDR3 sequence is 13 residues long. Deletions cut 5 bases from V and 6 bases from J, with 13 bases between. Germline values: CDR1 GTSNPN, CDR2 SVGIG (reference sequence). CDR3 residues: CAWRQGTYEKLFF. In nucleotides, the CDR3 is TGTGCCTGGCGGCAGGGCACGTATGAAAAACTGTTTTTT.

The V call is TRBV3-1, the J call TRBJ1-1; D possibly corresponds to TRBD1 (5 bases). Trimming shortened V by 3 bases and J by 6 bases, and 17 bases separated the two germline ends. This CDR3 is built from 15 residues. The germline V gene has CDR1 LGHDT and CDR2 YNNKEL (reference sequence). The DNA for the CDR3 is TGTGCCAGCAGCCACATCCCGGGACCGGGGGCTGAAGCTTTCTTT. This codes for CASSHIPGPGAEAFF.

The V gene is TRBV7-9, the J gene TRBJ2-7; 10 nucleotides match TRBD2. This CDR3 comprises 16 residues. The germline V gene has CDR1 SEHNR and CDR2 FQNEAQ (reference sequence). With V trimmed by 6 bases and J by 7 bases, 15 bases remained unmatched. This CDR3 reads CASSSTSGRHYNEQYF. In nucleotides, the CDR3 is TGTGCCAGCAGTTCGACTAGCGGGCGACACTACAATGAGCAGTACTTC. Full variable domain (rest looked up from reference TRBV7-9 and TRBJ2-7): DTGVSQNPRHKITKRGQNVTFRCDPISEHNRLYWYRQTLGQGPEFLTYFQNEAQLEKSRLLSDRFSAERPKGSFSTLEIQRTEQGDSAMYLCASSSTSGRHYNEQYFGPGTRLTVT.

This clonotype was found a few times. This rearrangement joins TRBV29-1 to TRBJ2-1, with D possibly matching TRBD1 (6 bases). The V and J ends lost 6 bases and 6 bases respectively, with 12 bases between them. The V gene's germline CDR1 is SQVTM and CDR2 ANQGSEA. CDR3 length: 12 residues. CDR3 sequence (DNA): TGCAGCGTGGGGGCCACTAGCAATGAGCAGTTCTTC. Translating gives CSVGATSNEQFF.

This clonotype has more than one count but fewer than ten. This chain uses TRBV4-2 with TRBJ2-3; D gene unclear. Deletions cut 4 bases from V and 3 bases from J, with 11 bases between. This CDR3 region has 14 residues. Per germline, CDR1 LGHNA and CDR2 YNFKEQ. CDR3 nucleotides: TGTGCCAGCAGCCTGACGACCATTACAGATACGCAGTATTTT. Translation: CASSLTTITDTQYF.

This clonotype was counted a few times. The chain uses TRBV5-1 and TRBJ2-1, with 11 bases fitting TRBD2. The CDR3 loop spans 14 amino acids. CDR1 and CDR2 (germline): SGHRS, YFSETQ. V trimming: 1 base; J trimming: 9 bases; junction bases outside the gene matches: 3. CDR3 in DNA: TGCGCCAGCAGCTTGACTAGCGGGAGCAGTGAGCAGTTCTTC. Protein product: CASSLTSGSSEQFF.

A note on this clonotype: The junction departs from the called germline gene at one end, perhaps through a read error. The chain uses TRBV7-2 and TRBJ1-2; possibly TRBD1 for D (6 bases). The CDR3 is made up of 13 amino acids. The germline V gene encodes CDR1 SGHTA and CDR2 FQGNSA. CDR3 nucleotide sequence: TGTGTCAGCAGCCCTTCAGGGGTTGGTGGCTACACCTTC. Translated, it gives CVSSPSGVGGYTF.

As to this clonotype: This sequence may be a read error, since a much larger clone differs from it by one base. The chain recombines TRBV7-3 with TRBJ2-5; no firm D call. V was clipped by 0 bases and J by 3 bases, with 5 bases between them. This CDR3 region has 13 residues. CDR1 and CDR2 from the germline V gene are SGHTA and FQGTGA. CDR3 amino acids: CASSLTPEETQYF. The DNA for the CDR3 is TGTGCCAGCAGCTTAACCCCGGAAGAGACCCAGTACTTC.

V usage is TRBV6-2 or TRBV6-3 and J usage is TRBJ2-2; TRBD2 might be the D (5 bases). This CDR3 spans 13 amino acids. Germline lookup yields CDR1 MNHEY and CDR2 SVGEGT. V was pared by 2 bases and J by 8 bases, with 9 bases between. The CDR3 DNA is TGTGCCAGCAGTTACCGGGGTTCTGGGGAGCTGTTTTTT. Translation gives CASSYRGSGELFF.

This clonotype appeared a few times. The chain uses TRBV4-3 and TRBJ2-1, with TRBD1 matching over 8 bases. The CDR3 has 16 residues. J lost 1 base, V lost 0 bases, and 2 bases had no gene match. Germline values: CDR1 LGHNA, CDR2 YSLEER. The CDR3 nucleotides read TGCGCCAGCAGCCAAGAACGGACAGGGTCCTACAATGAGCAGTTCTTC. Translated, it gives CASSQERTGSYNEQFF.

This clonotype was seen only once. This chain joins TRBV6-2 or TRBV6-3 and TRBJ2-6; D is unresolved. V shed 6 bases and J shed 3 bases, with 12 bases lying between them. The CDR3 consists of 15 residues. Germline V gene sequence: CDR1 MNHEY, CDR2 SVGEGT. The CDR3 DNA is TGTGCCAGCAGCCCCCGGCTGCTTGGGGCCAACGTCCTGACTTTC. Translation gives CASSPRLLGANVLTF.

The table lists this clonotype with a few counts. The chain combines TRBV15 with TRBJ2-5, with TRBD2 matching 12 bases. The CDR3 loop spans 16 amino acids. V lost 0 bases and J lost 4; bases outside the gene matches: 3. Germline V gene lookup returns CDR1 LNHNV and CDR2 YYDKDF (reference sequence). The CDR3 DNA is TGTGCCACCAGCAGAGATCTAGCGGGAGGGATAGAGACCCAGTACTTC. Translated: CATSRDLAGGIETQYF. Drawing the rest from reference TRBV15 and TRBJ2-5, the complete variable domain is DAMVIQNPRYQVTQFGKPVTLSCSQTLNHNVMYWYQQKSSQAPKLLFHYYDKDFNNEADTPDNFQSRRPNTSFCFLDIRSPGLGDTAMYLCATSRDLAGGIETQYFGPGTRLLVL.

The chain uses TRBV12-3 or TRBV12-4 and TRBJ2-3, with 9 positions matching TRBD1. The CDR3 extends over 14 amino acids. Trimming cost V 6 bases and J 6 bases; bases outside gene matches: 7. The CDR3 here is CASSPRQGEDTQYF. The CDR3 nucleotides read TGTGCCAGCAGCCCTCGACAGGGGGAGGATACGCAGTATTTT.

The chain carries TRBV5-1 and TRBJ2-7, with D perhaps matching TRBD1 (7 bases). Germline CDR1 and CDR2: SGHRS and YFSETQ. V lost 3 bases and J 2 bases, leaving 12 bases between the germline ends. The CDR3 covers 14 residues. CDR3 DNA: TGCGCCAGCAGCTGGGGGGACAGAACCTACGAGCAGTACTTC. Translation gives CASSWGDRTYEQYF.

The rearrangement uses TRBV10-3 and TRBJ2-7; possibly TRBD1 for D (6 bases). The CDR3 length is 12 residues. The V gene lost 6 bases and the J gene lost 1 base, with 7 bases spanning the gap. CDR1 ENHRY and CDR2 SYGVKD come from the germline V gene. The CDR3 DNA follows: TGTGCCATCAGCGGACAGTCCTACGAGCAGTACTTC. Its protein is CAISGQSYEQYF.

The chain couples TRBV12-3 or TRBV12-4 to TRBJ2-1; D is ambiguous. This CDR3 is built from 13 residues. Trimming removed 3 bases from V and 10 bases from J, with 13 bases in between. For the CDR3, the DNA is TGTGCCAGCAGTTTGGGTAGGGCGAGAGAGCAGTTCTTC. Residues: CASSLGRAREQFF.

This clonotype showed up just a few times. V usage is TRBV4-2 and J usage is TRBJ2-1, with D perhaps TRBD1 (6 bases). Germline-derived CDR1 and CDR2 are LGHNA and YNFKEQ. There are 15 residues in the CDR3. Trimming removed 5 bases from V and 6 bases from J, with 17 bases in between. CDR3 in DNA: TGTGCCAGCAGCAACACAGGGATTACTGTCAATGAGCAGTTCTTC. Translating gives CASSNTGITVNEQFF.